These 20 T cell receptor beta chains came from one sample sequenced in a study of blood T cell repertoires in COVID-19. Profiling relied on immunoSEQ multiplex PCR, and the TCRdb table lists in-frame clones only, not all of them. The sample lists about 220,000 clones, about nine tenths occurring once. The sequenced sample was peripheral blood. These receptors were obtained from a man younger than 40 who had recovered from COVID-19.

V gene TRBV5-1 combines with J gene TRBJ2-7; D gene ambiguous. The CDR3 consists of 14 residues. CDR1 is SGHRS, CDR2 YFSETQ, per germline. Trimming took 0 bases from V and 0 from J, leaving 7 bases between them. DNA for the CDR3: TGCGCCAGCAGCTTGGGGGCAAACTCCTACGAGCAGTACTTC. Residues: CASSLGANSYEQYF.

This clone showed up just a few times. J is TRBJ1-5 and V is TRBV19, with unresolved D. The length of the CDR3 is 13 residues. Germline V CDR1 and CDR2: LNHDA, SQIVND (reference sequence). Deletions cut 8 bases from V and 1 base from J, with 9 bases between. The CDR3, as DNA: TGTGCCAGTGACTATTGGAGCAATCAGCCCCAGCATTTT. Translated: CASDYWSNQPQHF.

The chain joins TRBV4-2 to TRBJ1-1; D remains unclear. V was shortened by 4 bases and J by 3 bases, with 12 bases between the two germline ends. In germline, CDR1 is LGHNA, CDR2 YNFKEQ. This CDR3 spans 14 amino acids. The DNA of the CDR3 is TGTGCCAGCAGCCTTGAGGCCGGGGACACTGAAGCTTTCTTT. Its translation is CASSLEAGDTEAFF.

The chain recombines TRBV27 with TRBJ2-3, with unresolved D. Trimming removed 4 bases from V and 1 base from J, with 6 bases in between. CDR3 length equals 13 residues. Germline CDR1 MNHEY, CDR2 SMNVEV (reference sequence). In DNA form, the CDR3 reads TGTGCCAGCAGTTCGACTGGCACAGATACGCAGTATTTT. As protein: CASSSTGTDTQYF.

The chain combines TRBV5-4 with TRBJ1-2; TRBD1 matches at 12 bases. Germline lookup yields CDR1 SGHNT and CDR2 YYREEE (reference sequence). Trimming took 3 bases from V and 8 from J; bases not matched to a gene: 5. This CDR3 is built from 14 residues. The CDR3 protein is CASSYRDRGPGYTF. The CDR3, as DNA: TGTGCCAGCAGCTACCGGGACAGGGGGCCGGGCTACACCTTC.

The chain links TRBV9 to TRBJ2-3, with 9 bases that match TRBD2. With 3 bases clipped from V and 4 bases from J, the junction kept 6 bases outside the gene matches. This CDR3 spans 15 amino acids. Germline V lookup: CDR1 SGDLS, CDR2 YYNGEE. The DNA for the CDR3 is TGTGCCAGCAGCGGGGGACTAGCCTTGGCAGATACGCAGTATTTT. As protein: CASSGGLALADTQYF.

CDR3 DNA: TGTGCCAGCAGCTATGAAGGGGATCAGCCCCAGCATTTT. It yields the protein CASSYEGDQPQHF. The genes are TRBV5-5 and TRBJ1-5; D might be TRBD1 (5 bases). The CDR3 runs to 13 residues. Germline V gene lookup returns CDR1 SGHKS and CDR2 YYEKEE (reference sequence). V shed 3 bases and J shed 5 bases, with 9 bases lying between them.

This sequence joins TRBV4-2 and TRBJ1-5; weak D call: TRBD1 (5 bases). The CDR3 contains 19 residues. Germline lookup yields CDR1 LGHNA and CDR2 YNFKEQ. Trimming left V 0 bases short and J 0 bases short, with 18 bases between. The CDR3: CASSQDINVGAYSNQPQHF. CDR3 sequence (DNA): TGTGCCAGCAGCCAAGATATAAACGTAGGGGCCTATAGCAATCAGCCCCAGCATTTT.

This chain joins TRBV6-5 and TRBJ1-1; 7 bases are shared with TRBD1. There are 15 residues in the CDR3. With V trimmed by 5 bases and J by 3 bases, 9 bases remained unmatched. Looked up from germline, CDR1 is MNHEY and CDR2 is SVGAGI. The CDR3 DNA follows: TGTGCCAGCAGTCCTCGACAGGGTGGGGACACTGAAGCTTTCTTT. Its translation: CASSPRQGGDTEAFF.

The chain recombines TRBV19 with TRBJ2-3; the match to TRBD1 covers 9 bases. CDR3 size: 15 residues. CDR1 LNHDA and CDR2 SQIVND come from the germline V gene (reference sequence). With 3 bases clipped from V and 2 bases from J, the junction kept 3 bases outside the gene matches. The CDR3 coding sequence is TGTGCCAGTAGTATGGGACAGGGTTACACAGATACGCAGTATTTT. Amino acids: CASSMGQGYTDTQYF.

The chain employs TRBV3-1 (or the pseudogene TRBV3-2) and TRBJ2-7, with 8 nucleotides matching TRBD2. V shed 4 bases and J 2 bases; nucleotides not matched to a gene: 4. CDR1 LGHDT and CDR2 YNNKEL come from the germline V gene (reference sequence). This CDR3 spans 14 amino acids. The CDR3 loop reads CASSPGLDAYEQYF. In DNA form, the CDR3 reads TGTGCCAGCAGCCCGGGACTAGATGCCTACGAGCAGTACTTC.

DNA for the CDR3: TGCGCCAGCAGCCAAGACAGGGGGGTGGAGACCCAGTACTTC. Its protein product is CASSQDRGVETQYF. The V and J genes are TRBV4-3 and TRBJ2-5; D may be TRBD1 (7 bases). Trimming shortened V by 0 bases and J by 5 bases, and 10 bases separated the two germline ends. This CDR3 is built from 14 residues. Looked up from germline, CDR1 is LGHNA and CDR2 is YSLEER.

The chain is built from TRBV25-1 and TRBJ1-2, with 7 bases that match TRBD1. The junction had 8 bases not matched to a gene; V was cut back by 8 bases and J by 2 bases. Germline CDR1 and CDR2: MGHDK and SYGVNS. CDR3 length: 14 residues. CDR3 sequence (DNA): TGTGCCAGCGGTACCGGGACAGAAAACTATGGCTACACCTTC. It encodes CASGTGTENYGYTF.

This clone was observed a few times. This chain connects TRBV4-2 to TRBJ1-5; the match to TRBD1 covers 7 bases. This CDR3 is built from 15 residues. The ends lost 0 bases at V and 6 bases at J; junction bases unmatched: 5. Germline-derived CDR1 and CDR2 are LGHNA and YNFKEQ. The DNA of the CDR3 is TGTGCCAGCAGCCAAGATCAAGGGGGCGGTCAGCCCCAGCATTTT. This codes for CASSQDQGGGQPQHF.

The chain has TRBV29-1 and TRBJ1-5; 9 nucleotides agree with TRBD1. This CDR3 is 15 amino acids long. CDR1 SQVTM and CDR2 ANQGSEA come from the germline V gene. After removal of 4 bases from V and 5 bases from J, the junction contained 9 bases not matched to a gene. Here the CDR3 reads CSVATGTGRDQPQHF. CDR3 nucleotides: TGCAGCGTTGCCACCGGGACAGGGAGAGATCAGCCCCAGCATTTT.

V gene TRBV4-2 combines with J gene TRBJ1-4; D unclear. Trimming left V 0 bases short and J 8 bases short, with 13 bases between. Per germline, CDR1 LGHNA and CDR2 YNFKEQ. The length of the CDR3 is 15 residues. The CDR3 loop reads CASSQEGGREEKLFF. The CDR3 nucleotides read TGTGCCAGCAGCCAAGAGGGTGGTCGGGAGGAAAAACTGTTTTTT.

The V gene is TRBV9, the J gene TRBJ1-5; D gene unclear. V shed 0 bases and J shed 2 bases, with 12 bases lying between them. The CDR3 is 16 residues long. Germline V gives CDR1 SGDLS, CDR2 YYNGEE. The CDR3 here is CASSVEADFGNQPQHF. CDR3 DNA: TGTGCCAGCAGCGTAGAGGCGGACTTTGGCAATCAGCCCCAGCATTTT.

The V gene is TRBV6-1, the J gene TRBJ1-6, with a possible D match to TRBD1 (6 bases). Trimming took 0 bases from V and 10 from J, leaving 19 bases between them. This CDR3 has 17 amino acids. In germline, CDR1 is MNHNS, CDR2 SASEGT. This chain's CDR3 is CASSEAQGGVRGSPLHF. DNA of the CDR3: TGTGCCAGCAGTGAAGCGCAAGGGGGAGTACGGGGATCACCCCTCCACTTT.

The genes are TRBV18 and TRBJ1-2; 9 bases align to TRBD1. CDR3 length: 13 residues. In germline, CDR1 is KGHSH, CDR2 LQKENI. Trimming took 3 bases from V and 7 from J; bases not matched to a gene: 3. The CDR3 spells CASSPGTGSGYTF. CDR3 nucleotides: TGTGCCAGCTCACCCGGGACAGGGTCTGGCTACACCTTC.

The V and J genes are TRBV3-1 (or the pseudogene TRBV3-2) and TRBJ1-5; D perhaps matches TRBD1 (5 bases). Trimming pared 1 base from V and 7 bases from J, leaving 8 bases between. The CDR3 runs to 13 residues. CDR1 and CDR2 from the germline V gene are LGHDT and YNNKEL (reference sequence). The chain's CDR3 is CASSQGRGQPQHF. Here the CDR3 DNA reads TGTGCCAGCAGCCAAGGGAGGGGACAGCCCCAGCATTTT.